These 14 T cell receptor beta chains originate from one sample sequenced in a study of CD8 T cells in ankylosing spondylitis. One entry per CDR3 protein results from TCRdb running MiXCR on the 5' RACE reads. The data show about 250,000 distinct CDR3 sequences, with around 32% seen just once and about 4.2% held by the top ten. The sequenced sample was blood, either unsorted or a sorted T cell fraction (not recorded which). The receptors originated from a male donor with ankylosing spondylitis or in good health (not recorded which).

V is TRBV5-1 and J is TRBJ2-2; tentatively, D is TRBD2 (5 bases). Between the trimmed V and J ends, which lost 4 bases and 6 bases, there was a span of 16 bases. Germline CDR1 is SGHRS and CDR2 is YFSETQ. This CDR3 has 15 residues. The CDR3 loop is CASSPGGRGAGELFF. The CDR3 coding sequence is TGCGCCAGCAGCCCCGGAGGTCGGGGAGCCGGGGAGCTGTTTTTT.

The chain joins TRBV6-2 or TRBV6-3 to TRBJ2-3; unclear D gene. V was clipped by 1 base and J by 5 bases, with 4 bases between them. Germline V gene data show CDR1 as MNHEY and CDR2 as SVGEGT. The CDR3 sequence is 12 residues long. The CDR3 protein is CASSYWRDTQYF. Here the CDR3 DNA reads TGTGCCAGCAGTTACTGGAGAGATACGCAGTATTTT.

This clonotype has only a few counts. CDR3 protein: CASSLRTTVDGELFF. Written as DNA, the CDR3 is TGTGCCAGCAGCTTGAGGACAACGGTGGACGGGGAGCTGTTTTTT. The V and J genes are TRBV5-6 and TRBJ2-2, with D maybe TRBD1 (5 bases). CDR1 and CDR2 (germline): SGHDT, YYEEEE. Trimming removed 1 base from V and 7 bases from J, with 14 bases in between. The CDR3 covers 15 residues.

This chain joins TRBV15 and TRBJ1-2; TRBD1 might be the D (5 bases). CDR1 is LNHNV and CDR2 is YYDKDF in the germline V gene (reference sequence). V gave up 0 bases and J gave up 6 bases, with 11 bases separating them. The CDR3 has 14 amino acids. CDR3 coding DNA: TGTGCCACCAGCAGAGATCGTTGGGGGGATGGCTACACCTTC. This codes for CATSRDRWGDGYTF.

The chain's CDR3 is CASSQDARGSETQYF. The DNA of the CDR3 is TGTGCCAGCAGCCAAGATGCCAGGGGATCTGAGACCCAGTACTTC. The V and J genes are TRBV4-2 and TRBJ2-5; D is possibly TRBD1 (6 bases). The germline CDR1 and CDR2 sequences are LGHNA and YNFKEQ. The V end lost 0 bases, the J end lost 5 bases, and 13 bases lay between the germline ends. This CDR3 comprises 15 residues.

The chain couples TRBV20-1 to TRBJ1-5; D possibly corresponds to TRBD1 (6 bases). The V and J ends lost 0 bases and 2 bases respectively, with 17 bases between them. Germline lookup yields CDR1 DFQATT and CDR2 SNEGSKA (reference sequence). The CDR3 has 17 residues. The CDR3 protein is CSARDVLNRVGNQPQHF. CDR3 bases: TGCAGTGCTAGAGATGTCTTAAACAGGGTTGGCAATCAGCCCCAGCATTTT.

This clonotype appeared a few times. The rearrangement links TRBV28 to TRBJ2-7, with TRBD1 matching 10 bases. Germline loops: CDR1 MDHEN, CDR2 SYDVKM. J lost 2 bases, V lost 6 bases, and 7 bases had no gene match. The CDR3 spans 15 residues. CDR3 sequence (DNA): TGTGCCAGCAGCCCCCCCGGGACAGGGGCCTACGAGCAGTACTTC. Amino acid sequence: CASSPPGTGAYEQYF.

The chain has TRBV29-1 and TRBJ2-7; TRBD1 aligns across 8 bases. The germline CDR1 and CDR2 sequences are SQVTM and ANQGSEA. The CDR3 loop spans 13 amino acids. Trimming at V came to 7 bases and at J to 4 bases, leaving 9 bases not matched to a gene. The CDR3 DNA follows: TGCAGCGCGAAACGGACAGGGCAATACGAGCAGTACTTC. Amino acids: CSAKRTGQYEQYF.

The rearrangement joins TRBV15 to TRBJ1-4; 7 bases fit TRBD1. CDR3 length: 16 amino acids. With 1 base clipped from V and 3 bases from J, the junction kept 5 bases outside the gene matches. Germline V gene sequence: CDR1 LNHNV, CDR2 YYDKDF (reference sequence). The CDR3 coding sequence is TGTGCCACCAGCAGAGTTCGAGGGGGCTCTAATGAAAAACTGTTTTTT. Residues: CATSRVRGGSNEKLFF.

The chain combines TRBV29-1 with TRBJ1-1; D is unclear. This CDR3 has 13 residues. The germline CDR1 and CDR2 sequences are SQVTM and ANQGSEA. V was shortened by 6 bases and J by 0 bases, with 11 bases between the two germline ends. CDR3: CSVALSMNTEAFF. The CDR3 DNA reads TGCAGCGTGGCACTTAGCATGAACACTGAAGCTTTCTTT.

The table lists this clonotype with a few counts. The V and J genes are TRBV29-1 and TRBJ2-5; D gene ambiguous. The CDR3 extends over 14 amino acids. The V and J ends lost 3 bases and 2 bases respectively, with 13 bases between them. Germline loops: CDR1 SQVTM, CDR2 ANQGSEA. For the CDR3, the DNA is TGCAGCGTTGACCCGGTACGGGTGCAAGAGACCCAGTACTTC. Protein product: CSVDPVRVQETQYF.

This clonotype was seen a few times. The genes are TRBV18 and TRBJ2-3, with no clear D. Germline V gene data show CDR1 as KGHSH and CDR2 as LQKENI. V lost 3 bases to trimming and J lost 0 bases, with 10 bases between them. The CDR3 loop spans 15 amino acids. The CDR3: CASSPEQGSTDTQYF. DNA for the CDR3: TGTGCCAGCTCACCCGAACAAGGAAGCACAGATACGCAGTATTTT. The full variable domain, in which reference TRBV18 and TRBJ2-3 provide the parts outside the CDR3, is NAGVMQNPRHLVRRRGQEARLRCSPMKGHSHVYWYRQLPEEGLKFMVYLQKENIIDESGMPKERFSAEFPKEGPSILRIQQVVRGDSAAYFCASSPEQGSTDTQYFGPGTRLTVL.

This clonotype showed up just a few times. The chain has TRBV10-3 and TRBJ2-7, with 11 nucleotides matching TRBD1. CDR3 length: 13 residues. The trim removed 6 bases at V and 3 bases at J, leaving 1 base unmatched. CDR1 is ENHRY, CDR2 SYGVKD, per germline. The CDR3 DNA reads as TGTGCCATCAGGGGGACAGGGGGCTACGAGCAGTACTTC. Protein product: CAIRGTGGYEQYF.

This clonotype has only a few counts. The chain joins TRBV28 to TRBJ2-1; D not resolved. Germline V lookup: CDR1 MDHEN, CDR2 SYDVKM. This CDR3 spans 14 amino acids. V dropped 6 bases and J dropped 8 bases, with 17 bases sitting between them. The CDR3 region is CASRKGKNFDEQFF. Written as DNA, the CDR3 is TGTGCCAGCAGGAAGGGTAAAAATTTCGATGAGCAGTTCTTC.